Following are 3 T cell receptor beta chains from one sample sequenced in a study of long-term antiretroviral therapy in people with HIV. An immunoSEQ assay, version v3.0, was performed at survey level. The assay was immunoSEQ multiplex PCR, and TCRdb's table has in-frame clones only and misses some. The sample lists 40,000 or so clones, around nine tenths occurring once. The material was unsorted PBMCs, obtained just before starting antiretroviral therapy. The origin of the receptors is a young woman with HIV.

This clone was observed once. The V and J genes are TRBV28 and TRBJ1-5, with D tentatively TRBD1 (6 bases). V was shortened by 2 bases and J by 2 bases, with 19 bases between the two germline ends. CDR1 and CDR2 (germline): MDHEN, SYDVKM. The CDR3 runs to 18 residues. The CDR3 protein is CASSLKWGGQLGNQPQHF. Written as DNA, the CDR3 is TGTGCCAGCAGTTTAAAATGGGGGGGCCAATTAGGCAATCAGCCCCAGCATTTT.

The rearrangement uses TRBV2 and TRBJ1-2; possible D gene TRBD1, 5 bases. This CDR3 spans 13 amino acids. Per germline, CDR1 SNHLY and CDR2 FYNNEI. With 4 bases removed from V and 0 bases from J, the gap between germline ends came to 6 bases. DNA for the CDR3: TGTGCCAGCAGTGGACAGACTAACTATGGCTACACCTTC. Its protein is CASSGQTNYGYTF.

The chain combines TRBV27 with TRBJ2-4; 7 positions agree with TRBD2. The germline V gene encodes CDR1 MNHEY and CDR2 SMNVEV (reference sequence). V trimming: 2 bases; J trimming: 8 bases; junction bases outside the gene matches: 9. The CDR3 runs 15 residues. CDR3 region: CASSLQGGSGHIQYF. DNA of the CDR3: TGTGCCAGCAGTTTACAGGGCGGGAGTGGTCACATTCAGTACTTC.